Sequencing of this TCR beta chain was carried out in a study of long-term antiretroviral therapy in people with HIV. This clone is a singleton in its sample. Its antigen is currently unknown. The germline CDR1 and CDR2 sequences are MNHNS and SASEGT. Trimming cost V 1 base and J 4 bases, with 14 bases left between them. The CDR3 totals 15 residues. Survey-level immunoSEQ v3.0 assays were run. Profiling relied on immunoSEQ multiplex PCR, and the TCRdb table lists in-frame clones only, not all of them. The table lists around 30,000 clones, over 90% of them singletons. The study, taken as a whole, reports: Post-ART, diversity grew, though it stayed under transplant donor control levels.

The sample was unsorted PBMCs, taken about 6.5 years after starting antiretroviral therapy. V gene TRBV6-1 combines with J gene TRBJ2-7; tentative D call: TRBD2 (5 bases). The sequence derives from a woman between 40 and 55 years old with HIV. The CDR3 bases are TGTGCCAGCAGTGAAGAAGACGGGGTTGCGTACGAGCAGTACTTC. The encoded protein is CASSEEDGVAYEQYF.